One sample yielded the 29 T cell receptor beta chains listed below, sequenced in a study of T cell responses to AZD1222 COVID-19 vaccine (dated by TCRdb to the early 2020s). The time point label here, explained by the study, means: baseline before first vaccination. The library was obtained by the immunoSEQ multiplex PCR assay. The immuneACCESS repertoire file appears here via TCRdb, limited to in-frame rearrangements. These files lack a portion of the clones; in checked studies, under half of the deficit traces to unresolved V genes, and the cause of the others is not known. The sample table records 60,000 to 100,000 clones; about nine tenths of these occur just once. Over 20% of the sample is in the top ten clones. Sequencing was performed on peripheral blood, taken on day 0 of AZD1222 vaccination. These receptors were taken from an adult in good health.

In nucleotides, the CDR3 is TGTGCCAGCAGTTTATCCCTAACAGCATCAAGCAATCAGCCCCAGCATTTT. The encoded protein is CASSLSLTASSNQPQHF. The genes are TRBV27 and TRBJ1-5; no firm D call. The CDR3 consists of 17 residues. Trimming shortened V by 0 bases and J by 1 base, and 13 bases separated the two germline ends. Germline V gene sequence: CDR1 MNHEY, CDR2 SMNVEV (reference sequence).

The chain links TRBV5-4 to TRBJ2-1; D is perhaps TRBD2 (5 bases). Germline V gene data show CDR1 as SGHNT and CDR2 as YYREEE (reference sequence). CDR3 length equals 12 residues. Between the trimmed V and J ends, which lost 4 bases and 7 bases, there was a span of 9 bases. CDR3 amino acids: CASSVGANEQFF. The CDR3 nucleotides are TGTGCCAGCAGCGTGGGAGCGAATGAGCAGTTCTTC.

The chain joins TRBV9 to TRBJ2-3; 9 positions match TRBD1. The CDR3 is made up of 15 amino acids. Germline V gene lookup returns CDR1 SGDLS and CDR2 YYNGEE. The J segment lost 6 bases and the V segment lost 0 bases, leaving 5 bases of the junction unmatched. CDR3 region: CASSVEGQGGDTQYF. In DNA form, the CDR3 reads TGTGCCAGCAGCGTAGAGGGACAGGGAGGGGATACGCAGTATTTT.

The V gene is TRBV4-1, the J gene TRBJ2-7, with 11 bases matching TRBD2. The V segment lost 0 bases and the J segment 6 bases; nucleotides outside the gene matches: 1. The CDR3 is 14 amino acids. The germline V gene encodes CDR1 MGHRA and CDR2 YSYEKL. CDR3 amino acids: CASSQDLAGGEQYF. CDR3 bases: TGCGCCAGCAGCCAAGATCTAGCGGGAGGCGAGCAGTACTTC.

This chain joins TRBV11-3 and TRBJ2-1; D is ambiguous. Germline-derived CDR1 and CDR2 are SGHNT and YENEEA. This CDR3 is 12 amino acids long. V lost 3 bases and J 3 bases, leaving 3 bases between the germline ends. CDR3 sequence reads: CASSLGYNEQFF. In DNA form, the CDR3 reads TGTGCCAGCAGCTTGGGCTACAATGAGCAGTTCTTC.

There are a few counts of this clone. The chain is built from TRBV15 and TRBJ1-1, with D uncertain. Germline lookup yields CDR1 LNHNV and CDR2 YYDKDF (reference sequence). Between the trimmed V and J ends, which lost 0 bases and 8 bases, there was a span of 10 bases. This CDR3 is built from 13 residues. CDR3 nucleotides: TGTGCCACCAGCAGAGAGTCTGGCAGAGAAGCTTTCTTT. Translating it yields CATSRESGREAFF.

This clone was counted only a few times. In DNA form, the CDR3 reads TGTGCCAGTAGTACCACTACAGGGGTCGGCGTCCTGACTTTC. Translating gives CASSTTTGVGVLTF. V and J are TRBV19 and TRBJ2-6; 7 bases align to TRBD1. The germline V gene has CDR1 LNHDA and CDR2 SQIVND (reference sequence). Trimming at V came to 4 bases and at J to 12 bases, leaving 9 bases not matched to a gene. The CDR3 runs 14 residues.

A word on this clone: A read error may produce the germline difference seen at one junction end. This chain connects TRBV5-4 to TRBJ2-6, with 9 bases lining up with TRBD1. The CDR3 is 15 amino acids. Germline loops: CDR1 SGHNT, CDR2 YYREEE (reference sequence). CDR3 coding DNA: TGTGCCAGCAGTTGGGGACAGGGAGGGGTCAACGTCCTGACTTTC. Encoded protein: CASSWGQGGVNVLTF. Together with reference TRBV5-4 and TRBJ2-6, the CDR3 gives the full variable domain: ETGVTQSPTHLIKTRGQQVTLRCSSQSGHNTVSWYQQALGQGPQFIFQYYREEENGRGNFPPRFSGLQFPNYSSELNVNALELDDSALYLCASSWGQGGVNVLTFGAGSRLTVL.

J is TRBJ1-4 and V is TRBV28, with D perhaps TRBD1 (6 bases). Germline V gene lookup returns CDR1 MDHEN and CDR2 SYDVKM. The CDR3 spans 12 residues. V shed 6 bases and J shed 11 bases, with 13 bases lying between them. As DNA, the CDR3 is TGTGCCAGCAGGGGGGCGCCGCAGAAACTGTTTTTT. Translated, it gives CASRGAPQKLFF.

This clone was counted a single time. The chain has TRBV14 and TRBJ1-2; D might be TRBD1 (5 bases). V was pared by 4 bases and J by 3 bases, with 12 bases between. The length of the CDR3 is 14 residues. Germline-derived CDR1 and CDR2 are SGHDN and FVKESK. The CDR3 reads CASSPLGRDYGYTF. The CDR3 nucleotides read TGTGCCAGCAGCCCACTGGGACGCGACTATGGCTACACCTTC.

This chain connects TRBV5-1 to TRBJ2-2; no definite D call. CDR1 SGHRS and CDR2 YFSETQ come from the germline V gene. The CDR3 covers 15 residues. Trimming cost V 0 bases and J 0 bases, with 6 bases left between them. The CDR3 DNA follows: TGCGCCAGCAGCTTGGGGCCCACGAACACCGGGGAGCTGTTTTTT. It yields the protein CASSLGPTNTGELFF.

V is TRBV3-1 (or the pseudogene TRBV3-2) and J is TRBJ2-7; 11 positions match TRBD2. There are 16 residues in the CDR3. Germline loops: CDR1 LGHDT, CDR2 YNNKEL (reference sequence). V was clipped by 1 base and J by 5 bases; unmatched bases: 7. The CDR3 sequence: CASSQATSGIIDEQYF. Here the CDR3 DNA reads TGTGCCAGCAGCCAAGCGACTAGCGGGATAATCGACGAGCAGTACTTC.

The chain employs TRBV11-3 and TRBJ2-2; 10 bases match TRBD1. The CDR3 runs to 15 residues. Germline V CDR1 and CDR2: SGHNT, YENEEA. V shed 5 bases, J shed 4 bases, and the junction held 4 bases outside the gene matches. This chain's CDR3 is CASSTGTGVTGELFF. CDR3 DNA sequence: TGTGCCAGCAGCACCGGGACAGGGGTCACCGGGGAGCTGTTTTTT.

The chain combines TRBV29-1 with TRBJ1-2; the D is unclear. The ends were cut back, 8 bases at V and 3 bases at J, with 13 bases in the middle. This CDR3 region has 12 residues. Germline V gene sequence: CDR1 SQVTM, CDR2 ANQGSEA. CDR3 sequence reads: CSSWAVDYGYTF. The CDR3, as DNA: TGCAGCTCCTGGGCGGTAGACTATGGCTACACCTTC.

The CDR3 sequence is CASSPWGQNNYGYTF. CDR3 DNA: TGTGCCAGCAGCCCTTGGGGACAGAATAACTATGGCTACACCTTC. The chain employs TRBV3-1 (or the pseudogene TRBV3-2) and TRBJ1-2; 7 nucleotides align to TRBD1. In germline, CDR1 is LGHDT, CDR2 YNNKEL (reference sequence). The CDR3 is 15 residues long. V was clipped by 4 bases and J by 1 base; unmatched bases: 6.

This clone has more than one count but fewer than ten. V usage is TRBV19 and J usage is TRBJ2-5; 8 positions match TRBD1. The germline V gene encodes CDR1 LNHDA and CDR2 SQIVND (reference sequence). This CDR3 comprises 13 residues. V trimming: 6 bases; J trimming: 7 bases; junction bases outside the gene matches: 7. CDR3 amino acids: CASSRTGWGTQYF. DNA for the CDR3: TGTGCCAGTAGCCGGACAGGGTGGGGGACCCAGTACTTC.

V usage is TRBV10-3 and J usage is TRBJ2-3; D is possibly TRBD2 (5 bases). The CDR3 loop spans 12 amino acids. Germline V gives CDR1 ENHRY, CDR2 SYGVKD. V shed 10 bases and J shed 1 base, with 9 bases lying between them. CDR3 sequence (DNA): TGTGCCACCCGAGCGGGCACAGATACGCAGTATTTT. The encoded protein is CATRAGTDTQYF.

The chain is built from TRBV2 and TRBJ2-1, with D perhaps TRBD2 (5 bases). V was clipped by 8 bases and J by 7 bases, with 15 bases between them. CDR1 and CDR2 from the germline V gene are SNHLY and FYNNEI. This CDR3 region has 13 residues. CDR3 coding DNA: TGTGCCAGCGTTGAGGCGGGTACTAATGAGCAGTTCTTC. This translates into CASVEAGTNEQFF.

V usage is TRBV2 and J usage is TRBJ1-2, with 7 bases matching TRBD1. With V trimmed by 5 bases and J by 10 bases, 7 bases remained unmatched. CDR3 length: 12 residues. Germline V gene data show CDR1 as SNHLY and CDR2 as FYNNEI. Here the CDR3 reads CASSSDRFDYTF. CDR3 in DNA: TGTGCCAGCAGTTCGGACAGGTTTGACTACACCTTC.

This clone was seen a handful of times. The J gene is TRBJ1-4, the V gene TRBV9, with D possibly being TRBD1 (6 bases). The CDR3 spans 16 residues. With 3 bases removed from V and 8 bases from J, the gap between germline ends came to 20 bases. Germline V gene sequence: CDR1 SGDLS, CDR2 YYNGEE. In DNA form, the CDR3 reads TGTGCCAGCAGCGCTAGAGGGGGAGTTCTAAACGAAAAACTGTTTTTT. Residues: CASSARGGVLNEKLFF.

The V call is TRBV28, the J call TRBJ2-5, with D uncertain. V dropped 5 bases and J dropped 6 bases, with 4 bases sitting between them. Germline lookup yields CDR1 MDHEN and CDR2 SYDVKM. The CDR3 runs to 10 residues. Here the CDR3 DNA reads TGTGCCAGCAGTCACAAGACCCAGTACTTC. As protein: CASSHKTQYF.

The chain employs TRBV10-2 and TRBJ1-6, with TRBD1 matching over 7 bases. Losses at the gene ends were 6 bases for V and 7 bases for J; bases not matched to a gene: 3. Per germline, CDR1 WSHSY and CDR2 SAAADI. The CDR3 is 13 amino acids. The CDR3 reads CASRGQLNSPLHF. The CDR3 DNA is TGCGCCAGCAGGGGACAGCTAAATTCACCCCTCCACTTT.

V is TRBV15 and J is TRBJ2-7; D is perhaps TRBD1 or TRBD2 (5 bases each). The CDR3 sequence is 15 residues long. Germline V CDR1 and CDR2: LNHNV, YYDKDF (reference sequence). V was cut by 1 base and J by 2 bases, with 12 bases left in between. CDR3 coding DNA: TGTGCCACCAGCAGAGGAGGGACGCTCGCCTACGAGCAGTACTTC. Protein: CATSRGGTLAYEQYF. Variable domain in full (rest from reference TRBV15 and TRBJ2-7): DAMVIQNPRYQVTQFGKPVTLSCSQTLNHNVMYWYQQKSSQAPKLLFHYYDKDFNNEADTPDNFQSRRPNTSFCFLDIRSPGLGDTAMYLCATSRGGTLAYEQYFGPGTRLTVT.

The CDR3 sequence is CASTGTSYEQYF. The CDR3 DNA follows: TGTGCCAGCACGGGAACTTCCTACGAGCAGTACTTC. The V gene is TRBV27, the J gene TRBJ2-7; tentatively, D is TRBD2 (5 bases). The CDR3 has 12 amino acids. Trimming left V 7 bases short and J 1 base short, with 8 bases between. Germline-derived CDR1 and CDR2 are MNHEY and SMNVEV (reference sequence).

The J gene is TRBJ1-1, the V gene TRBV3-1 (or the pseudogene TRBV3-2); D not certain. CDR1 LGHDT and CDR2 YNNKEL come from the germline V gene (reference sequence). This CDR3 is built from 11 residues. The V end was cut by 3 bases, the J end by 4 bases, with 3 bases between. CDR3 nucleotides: TGTGCCAGCAGCCAGGGCACTGAAGCTTTCTTT. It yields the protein CASSQGTEAFF.

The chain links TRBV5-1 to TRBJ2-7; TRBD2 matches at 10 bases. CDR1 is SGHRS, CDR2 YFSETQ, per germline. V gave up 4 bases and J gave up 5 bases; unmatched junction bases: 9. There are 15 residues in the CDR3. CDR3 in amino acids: CASSQAGGPIHEQYF. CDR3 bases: TGCGCCAGCAGCCAAGCGGGAGGGCCAATCCACGAGCAGTACTTC.

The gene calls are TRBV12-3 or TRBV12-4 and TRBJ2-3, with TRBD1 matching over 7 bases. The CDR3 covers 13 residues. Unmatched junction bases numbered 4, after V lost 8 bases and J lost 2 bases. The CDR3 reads CASGTEFTDTQYF. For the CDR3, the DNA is TGTGCCAGCGGGACAGAATTCACAGATACGCAGTATTTT.

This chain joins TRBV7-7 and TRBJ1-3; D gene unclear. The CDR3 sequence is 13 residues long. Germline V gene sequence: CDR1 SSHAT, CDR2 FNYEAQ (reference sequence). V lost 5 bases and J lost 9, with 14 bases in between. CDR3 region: CASSPDRESTIYF. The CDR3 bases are TGTGCCAGCAGCCCCGATCGGGAAAGCACCATATATTTT.

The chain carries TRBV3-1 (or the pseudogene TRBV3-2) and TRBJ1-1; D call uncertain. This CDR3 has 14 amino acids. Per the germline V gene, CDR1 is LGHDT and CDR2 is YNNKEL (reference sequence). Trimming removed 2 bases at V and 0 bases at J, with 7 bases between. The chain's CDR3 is CASSQLIMNTEAFF. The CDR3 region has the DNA TGTGCCAGCAGCCAACTGATCATGAACACTGAAGCTTTCTTT.